At least ten counts were recorded for the clone carrying this T cell receptor beta chain. Trimming removed 4 bases from V and 5 bases from J, with 7 bases in between. The germline gives CDR1 LGHDT, CDR2 YNNKEL (reference sequence). The CDR3 sequence is 12 residues long. The sample comes from a study of CD8+CD57+ T cells in acquired aplastic anemia. Template material for TCR beta VDJ and CDR3 profiling consisted of genomic DNA. TCRdb used MiXCR to reprocess the reads, holding one entry per CDR3 protein. The sample comprises roughly 300,000 distinct CDR3 sequences, approximately 56% of which are singletons, and 6.5% to 10% rests with the top ten.

The J gene is TRBJ2-3, the V gene TRBV3-1; no reliable D call. The sample was sorted CD4+, CD8+, or CD8+CD57+ T cells (not recorded which) from PBMCs. This TCR came from a human donor with severe aplastic anemia or a healthy control (not recorded which). CDR3 bases: TGTGCCAGCAGCCCTTTTGAAGATACGCAGTATTTT. Encoded protein: CASSPFEDTQYF.